Listed here is a single TCR beta chain. This specimen belongs to a study of T cells in Graves' hyperthyroidism and ophthalmopathy. RNA transcripts provided the source from which TCR beta CDR3 regions were amplified. First-round RT-PCR of the TCR CDR3 relied on the HTBI primer set. MiXCR was run by TCRdb on the multiplex PCR reads, yielding one entry per CDR3 protein. The sample comprises 250,000 to 300,000 distinct CDR3 sequences, roughly 15% of which are singletons, and 7.5% to 8% rests with the top ten. The PBMCs were sourced from fresh peripheral blood (around 9.3 ml). This clonotype was sampled from a woman under 40 with Graves' hyperthyroidism that later progressed to Graves' ophthalmopathy. Sequences were obtained from blood.

The CDR3 loop is CASSQPGLAINEQFF. The CDR3 DNA sequence: TGTGCCAGCAGCCAGCCGGGACTAGCGATCAATGAGCAGTTCTTC. The V and J genes are TRBV4-2 and TRBJ2-1, with 10 bases identical to TRBD2. The CDR3 loop spans 15 amino acids. Per the germline V gene, CDR1 is LGHNA and CDR2 is YNFKEQ. The V and J ends lost 3 bases and 6 bases, in that order; junction bases with no gene match: 5.